A selection of T cell receptor beta chains follows, all from one sample in a study of CXCR4 blockade with PD-1 therapy in pancreatic cancer. Only in-frame clones appear in the TCRdb table, and some are missing; sequencing was by immunoSEQ multiplex PCR. The sample holds about 5,900 clones, 35% seen once. The specimen was tumor tissue. The receptor set was obtained from a human donor with pancreatic ductal adenocarcinoma. CDR3s leave out the opening cysteine and the closing phenylalanine or tryptophan.

v_gene	j_gene	CDR3aa
TRBV6-8	TRBJ1-3	ASSENLSGNTIY
TRBV28	TRBJ2-5	ASSPPGQGTATQY
TRBV11-3	TRBJ2-7	ASSLEGQAKGWQY
TRBV19	TRBJ1-1	ASSIGQGSTEAF
TRBV14	TRBJ2-5	ASSHGAQETQY
TRBV6-8	TRBJ2-3	ASSFLSGSTDTQY
TRBV6-8	TRBJ2-3	ASSSIQQGDTQY
TRBV9	TRBJ2-7	ASRETGVEQY
TRBV25-1	TRBJ2-3	ASSDQVQGGTQY
TRBV29-1	TRBJ1-4	SVRGVGEKLF
TRBV6-8	TRBJ2-2	ASRSGQANTGELF
TRBV6-8	TRBJ2-7	ASSAQRNYEQY
TRBV14	TRBJ1-2	ASSQDYRGGYGYT
TRBV28	TRBJ2-3	ASSSPRTGGSDTQY
TRBV18	TRBJ2-7	ASSPQGWSEQY
TRBV6-8	TRBJ1-2	ASSYVSGGDGYT
TRBV6-8	TRBJ1-5	ASRPTNQPQH
TRBV15	TRBJ1-5	ATSRRLGARNQPQH
TRBV29-1	TRBJ1-5	SVTDGQGSQPQH
TRBV11-3	TRBJ1-3	ASSSVGGSGNTIY
TRBV6-8	TRBJ2-7	ASSRGLAGVYEQY
TRBV19	TRBJ1-2	ASSIRSYGYT
TRBV6-8	TRBJ2-7	ASSYSKRGTYEQY
TRBV6-8	TRBJ2-2	ASSNGGTGELF
TRBV14	TRBJ2-5	ASSQTSGRGLQETQY
TRBV28	TRBJ2-3	ASSPSGRAGTQY
TRBV18	TRBJ2-3	ASSRLAGADTQY
TRBV28	TRBJ1-2	ASRSDRDIGGYT
TRBV19	TRBJ2-2	ASKRVQGAIGELF
TRBV11-3	TRBJ2-1	ASRPPTGVDNEQF
TRBV6-8	TRBJ1-5	ASTYRDLEPQH
TRBV9	TRBJ2-3	ASSVLQGTDTQY
TRBV9	TRBJ1-2	ASSVASSDYGYT
TRBV19	TRBJ2-1	ASSPQRAPGVDEQF
TRBV15	TRBJ1-1	ASSFQTGGETEAF
TRBV11-3	TRBJ1-2	ASSLGSGSYGYT
TRBV14	TRBJ1-2	ASSQGTGGAYYGYT
TRBV6-8	TRBJ2-2	ASSDKNTGELF
TRBV6-8	TRBJ2-7	ASSYDASSYEQY
TRBV11-3	TRBJ2-2	ASSRGLAGIQLGELF
TRBV19	TRBJ2-1	ASSIDRASGLYNEQF
TRBV28	TRBJ2-7	ASRTIMWGYEQY
TRBV11-3	TRBJ2-5	ASSLGTGGFQETQY
TRBV7-6	TRBJ2-1	ASSRASGTYNEQF
TRBV19	TRBJ2-3	ASRLAGSGTDTQY
TRBV6-8	TRBJ1-1	ASSIVSAEAF
TRBV10-3	TRBJ2-3	AISEGASGRTDTQY
TRBV6-7	TRBJ1-3	ASSEAGRGSGNTIY
TRBV19	TRBJ2-7	ASMRPGAYEQY
TRBV9	TRBJ2-7	ASSVGDRDYEQY
TRBV18	TRBJ1-1	ASSGQANTEAF
TRBV11-3	TRBJ2-3	ASSSRGTSGSTDTQY
TRBV28	TRBJ1-2	ASRLWTGGNYGYT
TRBV15	TRBJ1-1	ATSRGQGRTEAF
TRBV2	TRBJ1-1	ASSEREMGSTEAF
TRBV25-1	TRBJ2-4	ASSDHGGAGIQY
TRBV6-8	TRBJ1-4	ASSYSWDDHEKLF
TRBV9	TRBJ1-1	ASSVAVNTEAF